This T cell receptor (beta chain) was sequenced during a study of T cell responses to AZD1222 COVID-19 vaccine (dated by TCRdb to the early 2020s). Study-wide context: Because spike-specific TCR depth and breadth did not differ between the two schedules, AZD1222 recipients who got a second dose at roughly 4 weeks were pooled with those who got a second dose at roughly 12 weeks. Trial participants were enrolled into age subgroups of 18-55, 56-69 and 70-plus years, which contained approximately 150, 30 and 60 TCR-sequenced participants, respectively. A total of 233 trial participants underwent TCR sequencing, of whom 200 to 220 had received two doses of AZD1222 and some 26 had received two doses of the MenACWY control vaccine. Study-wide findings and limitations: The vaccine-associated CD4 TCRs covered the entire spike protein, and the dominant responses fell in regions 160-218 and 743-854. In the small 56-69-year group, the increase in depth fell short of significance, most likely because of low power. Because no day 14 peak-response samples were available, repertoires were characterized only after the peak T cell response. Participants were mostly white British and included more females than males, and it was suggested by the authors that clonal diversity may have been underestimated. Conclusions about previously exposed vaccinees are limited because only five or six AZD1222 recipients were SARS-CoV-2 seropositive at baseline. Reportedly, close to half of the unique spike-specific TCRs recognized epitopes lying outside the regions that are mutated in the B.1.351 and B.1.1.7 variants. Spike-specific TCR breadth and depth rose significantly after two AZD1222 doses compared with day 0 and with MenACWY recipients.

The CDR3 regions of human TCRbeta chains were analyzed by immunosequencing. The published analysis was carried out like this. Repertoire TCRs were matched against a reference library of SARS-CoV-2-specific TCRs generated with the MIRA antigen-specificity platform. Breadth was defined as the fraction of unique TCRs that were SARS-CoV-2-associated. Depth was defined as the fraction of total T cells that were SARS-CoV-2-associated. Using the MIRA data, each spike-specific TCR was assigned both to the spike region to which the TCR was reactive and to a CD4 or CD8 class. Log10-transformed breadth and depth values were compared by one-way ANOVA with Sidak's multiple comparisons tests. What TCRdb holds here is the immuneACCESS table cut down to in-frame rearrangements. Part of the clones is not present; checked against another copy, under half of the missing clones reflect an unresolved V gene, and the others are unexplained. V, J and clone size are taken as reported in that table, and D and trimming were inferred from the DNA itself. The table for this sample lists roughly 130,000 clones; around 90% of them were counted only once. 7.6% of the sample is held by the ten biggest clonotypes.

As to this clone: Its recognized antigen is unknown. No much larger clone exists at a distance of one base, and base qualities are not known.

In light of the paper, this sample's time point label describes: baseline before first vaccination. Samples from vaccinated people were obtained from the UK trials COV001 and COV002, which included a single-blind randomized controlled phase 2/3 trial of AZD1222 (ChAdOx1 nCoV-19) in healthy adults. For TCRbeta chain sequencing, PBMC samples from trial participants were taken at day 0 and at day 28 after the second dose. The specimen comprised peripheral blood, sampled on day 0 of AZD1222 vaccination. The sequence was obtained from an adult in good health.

CDR3 loop: CASSFPGRRELFF. The nucleotide sequence reads TGTGCCAGCAGTTTTCCGGGCCGCCGGGAGCTGTTTTTT. The rearranged chain carries TRBV11-1 and TRBJ2-2, with the D segment identity uncertain. In the germline V gene (reference sequence), CDR1 corresponds to SGHAT and CDR2 to FQDESV. V is clipped by 6 bases and J by 9 bases, and the sequence between their germline boundaries is 14 bases long. Including the terminal cysteine and phenylalanine, the CDR3 comprises 13 residues. CDR3 DNA only is kept here, 39 bases in frame from base 1.